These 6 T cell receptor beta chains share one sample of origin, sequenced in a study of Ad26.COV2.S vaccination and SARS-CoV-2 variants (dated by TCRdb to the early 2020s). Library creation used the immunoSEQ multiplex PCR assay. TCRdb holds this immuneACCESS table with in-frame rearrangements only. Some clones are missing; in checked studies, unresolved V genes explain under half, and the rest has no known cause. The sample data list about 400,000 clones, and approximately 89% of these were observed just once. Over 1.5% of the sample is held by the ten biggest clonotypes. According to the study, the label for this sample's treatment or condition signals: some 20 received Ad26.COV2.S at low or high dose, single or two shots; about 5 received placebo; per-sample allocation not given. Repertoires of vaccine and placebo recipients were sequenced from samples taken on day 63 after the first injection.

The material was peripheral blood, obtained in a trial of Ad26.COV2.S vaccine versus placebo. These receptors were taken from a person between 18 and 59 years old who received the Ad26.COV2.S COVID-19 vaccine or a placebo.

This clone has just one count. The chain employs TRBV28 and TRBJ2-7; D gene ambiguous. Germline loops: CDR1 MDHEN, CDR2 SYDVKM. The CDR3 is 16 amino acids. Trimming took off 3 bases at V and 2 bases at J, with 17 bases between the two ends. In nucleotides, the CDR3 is TGTGCCAGCAGTTTTCCCCCAGAAGGCCTTGCCTACGAGCAGTACTTC. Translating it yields CASSFPPEGLAYEQYF.

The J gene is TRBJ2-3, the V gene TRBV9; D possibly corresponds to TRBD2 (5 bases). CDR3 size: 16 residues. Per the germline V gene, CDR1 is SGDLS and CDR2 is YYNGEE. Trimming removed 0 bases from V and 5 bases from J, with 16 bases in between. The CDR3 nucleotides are TGTGCCAGCAGCGTAGACCTTCATGCTCGGGGAGATACGCAGTATTTT. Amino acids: CASSVDLHARGDTQYF.

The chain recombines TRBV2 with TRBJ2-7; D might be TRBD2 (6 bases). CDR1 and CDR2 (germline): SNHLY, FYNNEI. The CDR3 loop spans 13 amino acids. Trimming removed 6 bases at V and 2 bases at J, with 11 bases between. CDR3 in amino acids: CASRRGLTYEQYF. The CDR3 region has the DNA TGTGCCAGCAGGCGGGGTCTGACCTACGAGCAGTACTTC.

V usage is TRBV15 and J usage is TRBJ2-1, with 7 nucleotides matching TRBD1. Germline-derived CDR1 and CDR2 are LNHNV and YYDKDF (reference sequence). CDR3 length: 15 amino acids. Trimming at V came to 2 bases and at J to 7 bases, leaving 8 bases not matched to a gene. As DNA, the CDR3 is TGTGCCACCAGCAGACCGCGACAGGGTGGGAATGAGCAGTTCTTC. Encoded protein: CATSRPRQGGNEQFF.

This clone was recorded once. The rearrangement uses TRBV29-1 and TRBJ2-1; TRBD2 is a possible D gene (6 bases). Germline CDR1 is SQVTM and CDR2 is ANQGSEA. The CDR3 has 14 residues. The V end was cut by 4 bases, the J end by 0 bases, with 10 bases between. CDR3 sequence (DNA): TGCAGCGTTGCGGCGGGAATCTCCTACAATGAGCAGTTCTTC. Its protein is CSVAAGISYNEQFF.

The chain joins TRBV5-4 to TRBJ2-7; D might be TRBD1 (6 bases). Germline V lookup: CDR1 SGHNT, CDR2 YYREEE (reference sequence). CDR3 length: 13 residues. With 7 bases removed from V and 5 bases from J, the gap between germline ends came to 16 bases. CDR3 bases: TGTGCCAGCCGGGACAACCCGTTCGACGAGCAGTACTTC. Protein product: CASRDNPFDEQYF.